The rows below give T cell receptor beta chains drawn from one sample of a study of CD8+CD57+ T cells in acquired aplastic anemia. TCRdb ran MiXCR on the reads and lists one entry per CDR3 protein. The sample lists 130,000 or so distinct CDR3 sequences; approximately 61% were seen once. Sequences were obtained from sorted CD4+, CD8+, or CD8+CD57+ T cells (not recorded which) from PBMCs. The receptor set was obtained from a human donor with aplastic anemia. Each CDR3 is given with its conserved first and last residue. The D gene is left open where the match is weak. The listing skips clone size in some rows; elsewhere it reads once, few, many or a size class.

>.|.|TRBV10-1|TRBJ1-2
CASLRSPLDYGYTF
TGCGCCAGCCTCCGCAGCCCCCTGGACTATGGCTACACCTTC
>.|.|TRBV13|TRBJ1-6
CASSLVGAGDSPLHF
TGTGCCAGCAGCTTAGTAGGGGCAGGAGATTCACCCCTCCACTTT
>.|once|TRBV20-1|TRBJ2-7
CSAAGNSGAYEQYF
TGCAGTGCAGCGGGTAATAGCGGTGCCTACGAGCAGTACTTC
>.|.|TRBV15|TRBJ2-3
CATSYTGGLSTDTQYF
TGTGCCACCAGCTACACCGGGGGACTTAGCACAGATACGCAGTATTTT
>.|.|TRBV29-1|TRBJ1-4
CSVAGQSTNEKLFF
TGCAGCGTTGCCGGGCAGTCGACTAATGAAAAACTGTTTTTT
>.|.|TRBV15|TRBJ2-1
CATSRDQAGANEQFF
TGTGCCACCAGCAGAGATCAGGCAGGTGCGAATGAGCAGTTCTTC
>TRBD1|.|TRBV10-1|TRBJ2-7
CASSGGQGTHEQYF
TGCGCCAGCAGCGGGGGACAGGGGACCCACGAGCAGTACTTC
>TRBD2|.|TRBV10-1|TRBJ2-3
CVSCAGGPEPQYF
TGCGTCAGCTGTGCGGGGGGGCCGGAGCCGCAGTATTTT
>.|.|TRBV10-3|TRBJ1-1
CAISENRYEAFF
TGTGCCATCAGTGAGAACAGGTATGAAGCTTTCTTT
>TRBD2|many|TRBV7-7|TRBJ2-3
CASSPGLAPDTQYF
TGTGCCAGCAGCCCTGGACTAGCCCCAGATACGCAGTATTTT
>.|.|TRBV14|TRBJ2-7
CASRPNGPYEQYF
TGTGCCAGCAGACCCAACGGACCTTACGAGCAGTACTTC
>.|many|TRBV10-3|TRBJ2-3
CAISESREVDTQYF
TGTGCCATCAGTGAGTCAAGGGAGGTCGATACGCAGTATTTT
>.|.|TRBV19|TRBJ1-1
CASSIAAGEAFF
TGTGCCAGTAGTATCGCCGCAGGGGAAGCTTTCTTT
>.|.|TRBV19|TRBJ2-3
CASSMWGDTQYF
TGTGCCAGTAGTATGTGGGGGGATACGCAGTATTTT
>.|.|TRBV6-5|TRBJ1-1
CASSYIKNTEAFF
TGTGCCAGCAGTTATATTAAGAACACTGAAGCTTTCTTT
>.|many|TRBV10-3|TRBJ1-1
CAISESKGNTEAFF
TGTGCCATCAGTGAGTCGAAGGGGAACACTGAAGCTTTCTTT
>.|many|TRBV2|TRBJ2-7
CASRELQTYEQYF
TGTGCCAGCAGGGAGTTACAGACCTACGAGCAGTACTTC
>TRBD2|many|TRBV29-1|TRBJ2-5
CSVGGLAGGIQETQYF
TGCAGCGTAGGCGGACTAGCGGGAGGGATACAAGAGACCCAGTACTTC
>TRBD2|many|TRBV14|TRBJ2-7
CASSQAGLAGGGYEQYF
TGTGCCAGCAGCCAAGCCGGACTAGCGGGAGGTGGCTACGAGCAGTACTTC
>.|.|TRBV20-1|TRBJ2-7
CSARPEGALFYEQYF
TGCAGTGCTAGACCCGAAGGGGCCCTCTTCTACGAGCAGTACTTC